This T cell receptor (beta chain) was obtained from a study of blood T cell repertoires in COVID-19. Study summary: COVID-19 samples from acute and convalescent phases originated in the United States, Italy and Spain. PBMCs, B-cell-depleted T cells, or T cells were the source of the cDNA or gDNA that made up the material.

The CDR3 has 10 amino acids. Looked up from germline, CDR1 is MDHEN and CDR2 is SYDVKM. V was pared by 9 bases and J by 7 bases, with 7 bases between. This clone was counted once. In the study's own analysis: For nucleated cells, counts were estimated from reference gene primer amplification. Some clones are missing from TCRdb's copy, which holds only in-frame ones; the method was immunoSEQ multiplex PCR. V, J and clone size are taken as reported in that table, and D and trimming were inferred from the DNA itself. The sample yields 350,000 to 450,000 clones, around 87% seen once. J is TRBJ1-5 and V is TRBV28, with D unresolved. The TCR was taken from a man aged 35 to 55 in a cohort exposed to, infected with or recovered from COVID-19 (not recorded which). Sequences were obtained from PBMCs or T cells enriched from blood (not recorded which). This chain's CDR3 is CASNIQPQHF. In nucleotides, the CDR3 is TGTGCCAGTAATATCCAGCCCCAGCATTTT. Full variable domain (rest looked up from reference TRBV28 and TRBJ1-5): DVKVTQSSRYLVKRTGEKVFLECVQDMDHENMFWYRQDPGLGLRLIYFSYDVKMKEKGDIPEGYSVSREKKERFSLILESASTNQTSMYLCASNIQPQHFGDGTRLSIL.